This entry is about one TCR beta chain. No count is logged; frequency rates this clonotype as medium-sized (0.01 to 0.1%). This clone's antigen is unknown. This sample stems from a study of CXCR3-negative and CXCR3-positive naive CD8 T cells (dated by TCRdb to between 2018 and 2020). About the investigation overall: In total, about 140 million TRB reads were obtained, or roughly 1.5 +/- 0.3 million reads per library. Diversity and physicochemical repertoire analyses covered around 10 donors pooled from two independent experiments. For the TRBV-TRBJ cluster analysis, the naive subsets came from 5 or 6 donors, while the memory cells came from 3 donors. Overall study results and their limits: Repertoire diversity was comparably high in both naive subsets but much lower in memory CD8+ T cells. TRB CDR3s from CXCR3-positive naive cells showed higher hydrophobicity (lower Kidera factor 4), lower energy, and higher strength and volume indices than CXCR3-negative naive cells. Freshly isolated PBMCs were used for most assays because CXCR3 expression went down partially after cryopreservation. Because surface CD5, which is linked to self-reactivity in mice, was comparable between the naive subsets, TCR interaction strength was also inferred from the physicochemical properties of TRB CDR3s. Within the same donor, TRBV-TRBJ usage looked similar between naive CXCR3-negative and CXCR3-positive cells, but memory cells had distinct patterns.

Sequenced using a NextSeq 550. The Human TCR Profiling Kit (MiLaboratory) was used to prepare UMI-labeled 5' RACE TRB cDNA libraries. cDNA synthesis used the entire amount of extracted RNA, and PCR amplification then used the entire amount of cDNA produced. The libraries were made side by side, with each library going through the same number of PCR cycles. Processing in the source paper ran as follows. MIGEC and MiXCR extracted about 54,000 +/- 9,700 unique UMI-labeled TRB cDNA molecules per library, requiring at least two reads per UMI. On average, each library contained roughly 40,000 +/- 10,000 functional in-frame TRB CDR3 nucleotide clonotypes without stop codons. After downsampling to 5000 UMI-labeled TRB molecules per sample, diversity metrics, including normalized Shannon-Wiener and Chao1, were computed in VDJtools. VDJtools was used to calculate clonotype-size-weighted physicochemical properties of the central five CDR3 residues, namely interaction energy, strength, volume and Kidera factor 4. Through TCRdb reprocessing, the reads give one entry per CDR3 protein sequence; DNA is omitted. These V and J calls originate from TCRdb's pipeline instead of the authors' own analysis. The sample has roughly 8,000 distinct CDR3 sequences on record. The biggest ten clones account for around 1.1% of the sample.

Each CD8+ T cell subset was flow-sorted in triplicate, with roughly 300,000 cells per subset placed directly into RLT lysis buffer. To keep memory contaminants out, a stringent definition of naive CD8+ T cells was applied: CD45RO-CCR7+CD27+CD95-. Using standard density gradient centrifugation, peripheral blood mononuclear cells were isolated from buffy coats. Naive CXCR3-negative and CXCR3-positive CD8+ T cells were flow-sorted on a FACSAria III. Total RNA was extracted from sorted cells using an RNeasy Mini Kit. The sample was naive CXCR3- CD8+ T cells from blood. The cell subset or site label on this specimen signifies: CD45RO-CCR7+CD27+CD95- naive CD8+ T cells lacking CXCR3 (TNR3-). The sequence was obtained from a human donor in good health. Some clones in this sample may be carry-over from other donors' samples.

The CDR3 is CASSKRGANTEAFF. The chain links TRBV21-1 with TRBJ1-1; absent DNA, TCRdb's TRBD1 call cannot be checked. TRBV21-1 is termed a pseudogene. Including the terminal cysteine and phenylalanine, the CDR3 comprises 14 residues. The entry carries no DNA sequence.